This is a list of T cell receptor beta chains from one sample in a study of cytomegalovirus exposure and HLA in healthy donors. The protocol was immunoSEQ multiplex PCR, while the TCRdb copy is restricted to in-frame clones and leaves out a portion. The data contain about 190,000 clones, less than 90% of them seen just once; the ten biggest clones take up about 0.24%. The sequenced material came from PBMCs. These TCRs come from a boy aged 10-17 years in good health and CMV-seronegative. CDR3s include the opening cysteine and the closing phenylalanine or tryptophan. D genes are given only for firm matches. Size is omitted from some rows. Given values are once, few, many or a class for expanded clones.

clone size	J gene	V gene	D gene	CDR3 DNA	CDR3 protein
.	TRBJ2-7	TRBV28	.	TGTGCCAGCAGTTTGAGGCCCCCCTACGAGCAGTACTTC	CASSLRPPYEQYF
.	TRBJ2-7	TRBV5-1	TRBD1	TGCGCCAGCAGCTTGGGGACAGGGGGCAGCTTTAACGAGCAGTACTTC	CASSLGTGGSFNEQYF
once	TRBJ1-5	TRBV28	TRBD1	TGTGCCAGCAGTTCCGGACAGGGAGCTCAGCCCCAGCATTTT	CASSSGQGAQPQHF
.	TRBJ2-2	TRBV4-1	.	TGCGCCAGCAGCCAAGATAAGGTAGGGGGAACCGGGGAGCTGTTTTTT	CASSQDKVGGTGELFF
few	TRBJ1-4	TRBV4-1	TRBD1	TGCGCCAGCAGCCAACCGGGACAGGGGTATGAAAAACTGTTTTTT	CASSQPGQGYEKLFF
.	TRBJ1-4	TRBV7-9	.	TGTGCCAGCAGCTTCCGGGACACGGGGGAAAAACTGTTTTTT	CASSFRDTGEKLFF
once	TRBJ1-1	TRBV19	TRBD1	TGTGCCAGTAGTGAAGGACAGGCCATGATAACTGAAGCTTTCTTT	CASSEGQAMITEAFF
.	TRBJ1-3	TRBV7-2	.	TGTGCCAGCAGCTCGAGACAGGCTGCCTCTGGAAACACCATATATTTT	CASSSRQAASGNTIYF
.	TRBJ1-3	TRBV7-9	TRBD1	TGTGCCAGCAGCGGACGGACAGGAGACTCTGGAAACACCATATATTTT	CASSGRTGDSGNTIYF
.	TRBJ2-1	TRBV7-6	TRBD2	TGTGCCAGCAGCCTGCTTGGAGTTCAAGGACTAGCGGACAATGAGCAGTTCTTC	CASSLLGVQGLADNEQFF
.	TRBJ2-1	TRBV29-1	.	TGCAGCGTTGATAGACTAGTAGATGAGCAGTTCTTC	CSVDRLVDEQFF
.	TRBJ2-5	TRBV27	TRBD1	TGTGCCAGCAGTTTAAGGACAGGGACTGGACAAGAGACCCAGTACTTC	CASSLRTGTGQETQYF
.	TRBJ2-2	TRBV30	TRBD1	TGTGCCTGGAGCCTGGGACAGGGGCGACCTCGGGAGCTGTTTTTT	CAWSLGQGRPRELFF
.	TRBJ2-7	TRBV7-2	.	TGTGCCAGCAGCCCTAAGCCCCCGGGGACTGGGGACTACGAGCAGTACTTC	CASSPKPPGTGDYEQYF
once	TRBJ2-3	TRBV6-5	TRBD1	TGTGCGGTCCAGGGGGTTCATCGCACAGATACGCAGTATTTT	CAVQGVHRTDTQYF
.	TRBJ1-5	TRBV19	TRBD1	TGTGCCAGTAGCAGACAGGGGGTACATCAGCCCCAGCATTTT	CASSRQGVHQPQHF
.	TRBJ2-3	TRBV19	.	TGTGCCAGTAGTCAAGCGGCCCACACAGATACGCAGTATTTT	CASSQAAHTDTQYF
.	TRBJ2-1	TRBV19	.	TGTGCCAGTAGTCCCGCGTTCGGGGTCGAGCAGTTCTTC	CASSPAFGVEQFF
.	TRBJ1-5	TRBV19	.	TGTGCCAGTAGTCCGCGACAGATAGGAAATCAGCCCCAGCATTTT	CASSPRQIGNQPQHF
.	TRBJ1-1	TRBV9	.	TGTGCCAGCAGCGTCTCTCAGGGATTAGCGAACACTGAAGCTTTCTTT	CASSVSQGLANTEAFF
few	TRBJ1-1	TRBV5-1	.	TGCGCCAGCAGCTTGATAGTCGGGGAGAACACTGAAGCTTTCTTT	CASSLIVGENTEAFF
.	TRBJ1-1	TRBV6-5	TRBD1	TGTGCCAGCAGTTACTCAGGGGGCGCGGACACTGAAGCTTTCTTT	CASSYSGGADTEAFF
.	TRBJ2-3	TRBV21-1	.	TGTGCCAGCAGCAAAAAAAGGGGGACAGATACGCAGTATTTT	CASSKKRGTDTQYF
.	TRBJ2-5	TRBV7-2	.	TGTGCCAGCAGCTTAGAAGGGACTCAGGCCCAGTACTTC	CASSLEGTQAQYF
.	TRBJ1-4	TRBV27	TRBD1	TGTGCCAGCAGTATCAGGACAGGTCGGGGTGAAAAACTGTTTTTT	CASSIRTGRGEKLFF
few	TRBJ2-1	TRBV7-3	.	TGTGCCAGCAGCCCGCGACCCTCCCGCGGGACCAACAATGAGCAGTTCTTC	CASSPRPSRGTNNEQFF
.	TRBJ2-6	TRBV7-3	.	TGTGCCAGCAGCTCCGGACTCTTTGGGGCCAACGTCCTGACTTTC	CASSSGLFGANVLTF
.	TRBJ2-7	TRBV7-9	TRBD1	TGTGCCAGCAGCCCCCCCGGGACAGGGGGGATCGAGCAGTACTTC	CASSPPGTGGIEQYF
.	TRBJ1-2	TRBV29-1	TRBD1	TGCAGCGTTGAAGATCTTGCGGGACAGGAAGGCGGAAACTATGGCTACACCTTC	CSVEDLAGQEGGNYGYTF
.	TRBJ1-6	TRBV5-6	.	TGTGCCAGCACCAGTGGCAGGGTGGGACCCCTCCACTTT	CASTSGRVGPLHF
once	TRBJ2-3	TRBV9	.	TGTGCCAGCAGCCCCCCTCGCACAGATACGCAGTATTTT	CASSPPRTDTQYF
once	TRBJ1-1	TRBV6-4	.	TGTGCCAGCAGTCCCAGGGAGGGCGGCCAAGTGGCTTTCTTT	CASSPREGGQVAFF
.	TRBJ2-7	TRBV5-6	.	TGTGCCAGCAGCCCCATTACAGGGCCCGCCTACGAGCAGTACTTC	CASSPITGPAYEQYF
.	TRBJ1-1	TRBV7-8	TRBD1	TGTGCCAGCAGCAACCGGGACAGGGGACTTCGTGAAGCTTTCTTT	CASSNRDRGLREAFF
.	TRBJ2-7	TRBV27	.	TGTGCCAGCAGTCTGGGGCCTCTGGTCTACTACGAGCAGTACTTC	CASSLGPLVYYEQYF
once	TRBJ1-1	TRBV6-5	.	TGTGCCAGCGGCGGGTACGCAGGAGACACTGAAGCTTTCTTT	CASGGYAGDTEAFF
.	TRBJ1-3	TRBV6-4	.	TGTGCCAGCAGTGACAAAACTTTGGGCGGACTGATCTCTGGAAACACCATATATTTT	CASSDKTLGGLISGNTIYF
.	TRBJ1-6	TRBV30	.	TGTGCCTGGTTCCCTGGCGGATATAATTCACCCCTCCACTTT	CAWFPGGYNSPLHF
.	TRBJ1-2	TRBV7-8	.	TGTGCCAGCACCCTGCGAGTGGCAGGCGGCTACACCTTC	CASTLRVAGGYTF
.	TRBJ2-1	TRBV27	TRBD1	TGTGCCAGTATACGGATTCCCGGGACAGGGGACAATGAGCAGTTCTTC	CASIRIPGTGDNEQFF
.	TRBJ2-7	TRBV5-6	.	TGTGCCAGCAGCTTGGCTGGGGCCAGGGTCGAGCAGTACTTC	CASSLAGARVEQYF
.	TRBJ1-4	TRBV15	TRBD1	TGTGCCACCAGCAGAGTGACAGGGTCCGGAGATGAAAAACTGTTTTTT	CATSRVTGSGDEKLFF
.	TRBJ2-5	TRBV27	TRBD1	TGTGCCAGTATAGGGCAGGGGGCGGGAGAGACCCAGTACTTC	CASIGQGAGETQYF
.	TRBJ2-7	TRBV2	TRBD2	TGTGCCAGCTTAGAACTAGCGATCGAGCAGTACTTC	CASLELAIEQYF
once	TRBJ2-7	TRBV11-2	TRBD2	TGTGCCAGCAGACCGGGACTAGCGGCCAACTACGAGCAGTACTTC	CASRPGLAANYEQYF